The 8 T cell receptor beta chains below come from one sample, sequenced in a study of T cell repertoires in ileal Crohn's disease. The method was immunoSEQ multiplex PCR; TCRdb's version includes in-frame clones alone and lacks a portion of them. The sample holds some 2,600 clones, roughly 72% seen once. Sequencing used ileal tissue. These receptors all stem from an adult with Crohn's disease.

The gene calls are TRBV4-2 and TRBJ1-2; weak D call: TRBD1 (6 bases). Deletions cut 5 bases from V and 3 bases from J, with 16 bases between. The CDR3 contains 15 residues. Germline CDR1 LGHNA, CDR2 YNFKEQ. The CDR3 DNA reads as TGTGCCAGCAGCTTAGGAGCGGGGGCCGACTATGGCTACACCTTC. Residues: CASSLGAGADYGYTF.

This clone was observed a few times. The chain joins TRBV5-6 to TRBJ1-2; D remains unclear. The germline V gene encodes CDR1 SGHDT and CDR2 YYEEEE. The germline V and J ends were trimmed by 4 bases and 3 bases, with 10 bases remaining between them. This CDR3 is built from 13 residues. This CDR3 is CASSPGVDYGYTF. The DNA of the CDR3 is TGTGCCAGCAGCCCCGGGGTTGACTATGGCTACACCTTC. Full variable domain (rest looked up from reference TRBV5-6 and TRBJ1-2): DAGVTQSPTHLIKTRGQQVTLRCSPKSGHDTVSWYQQALGQGPQFIFQYYEEEERQRGNFPDRFSGHQFPNYSSELNVNALLLGDSALYLCASSPGVDYGYTFGSGTRLTVV.

This chain joins TRBV7-8 and TRBJ2-7; perhaps TRBD2 as D (6 bases). In germline, CDR1 is SGHVS, CDR2 FQNEAQ. CDR3 size: 15 residues. V was clipped by 6 bases and J by 1 base, with 16 bases between them. The DNA of the CDR3 is TGTGCCAGCAGTCTAAAACTGGGAGGATCCTACGAGCAGTACTTC. Translation: CASSLKLGGSYEQYF. Full variable domain (remainder filled in from reference TRBV7-8 and TRBJ2-7): GAGVSQSPRYKVAKRGQDVALRCDPISGHVSLFWYQQALGQGPEFLTYFQNEAQLDKSGLPSDRFFAERPEGSVSTLKIQRTQQEDSAVYLCASSLKLGGSYEQYFGPGTRLTVT.

CDR3 coding DNA: TGTGCCAGTAGTCAGCAGGAATCGAAACTGTTTTTT. Amino acids: CASSQQESKLFF. V gene TRBV19 combines with J gene TRBJ1-4; D is uncertain. This CDR3 is 12 amino acids long. Trimming removed 5 bases from V and 11 bases from J, with 12 bases in between. CDR1 LNHDA and CDR2 SQIVND come from the germline V gene (reference sequence).

This chain joins TRBV7-6 and TRBJ2-3; 8 bases align to TRBD2. The germline V gene encodes CDR1 SGHVS and CDR2 FNYEAQ. The CDR3 spans 16 residues. The junction had 7 bases not matched to a gene; V was cut back by 2 bases and J by 3 bases. In DNA form, the CDR3 reads TGTGCCAGCAGCTTAAGGATCGGGGGGGCTACAGATACGCAGTATTTT. Protein product: CASSLRIGGATDTQYF. Combining the CDR3 with reference TRBV7-6 and TRBJ2-3 gives the whole variable domain GAGVSQSPRYKVTKRGQDVALRCDPISGHVSLYWYRQALGQGPEFLTYFNYEAQQDKSGLPNDRFSAERPEGSISTLTIQRTEQRDSAMYRCASSLRIGGATDTQYFGPGTRLTVL.

The rearrangement links TRBV28 to TRBJ2-7; 12 nucleotides line up with TRBD1. V was clipped by 11 bases and J by 3 bases; unmatched bases: 11. The CDR3 spans 15 residues. CDR1 MDHEN and CDR2 SYDVKM come from the germline V gene. For the CDR3, the DNA is TGTGCCTCAGGGACAGGGGGCGCGGGTCTCTACGAGCAGTACTTC. This codes for CASGTGGAGLYEQYF.

This clone was detected only once. This sequence joins TRBV5-5 and TRBJ2-1; the match to TRBD1 covers 8 bases. The CDR3 totals 15 residues. Germline assignment: CDR1 SGHKS and CDR2 YYEKEE (reference sequence). V gave up 2 bases and J gave up 8 bases; unmatched junction bases: 9. CDR3 in amino acids: CASSFLGQGIDEQFF. CDR3 bases: TGTGCCAGCAGCTTTTTAGGACAGGGAATTGATGAGCAGTTCTTC.

Points on this clone: This sample also contains other DNA sequences that code for the same CDR3. The chain combines TRBV29-1 with TRBJ1-1, with D possibly matching TRBD1 (5 bases). The CDR3 has 12 residues. In germline, CDR1 is SQVTM, CDR2 ANQGSEA. Trimming removed 7 bases from V and 0 bases from J, with 9 bases in between. CDR3 loop: CSGGGMNTEAFF. The CDR3 region has the DNA TGCAGCGGCGGGGGGATGAACACTGAAGCTTTCTTT.